The rows below give T cell receptor beta chains drawn from one sample of a study of T cell repertoires in ileal Crohn's disease. Repertoires were generated with immunoSEQ multiplex PCR, while TCRdb's copy carries only in-frame clones and drops some. The sample shows over 3,500 clones, less than 80% of them seen only once. Sequencing input: ileal tissue. The receptors originated from an adult with Crohn's disease. CDR3s include the opening cysteine and the closing phenylalanine or tryptophan. A D gene is named only where the DNA matches it firmly. A row's size may be missing; if present it is once, few, many or a size class.

d_gene	abundance	v_gene	j_gene	CDR3aa	CDR3nt
-	-	TRBV10-3	TRBJ2-1	CAISEKVASDNEQFF	TGTGCCATCAGTGAAAAGGTAGCGAGCGACAATGAGCAGTTCTTC
-	-	TRBV10-3	TRBJ1-1	CAIGGVNTEAFF	TGTGCCATCGGCGGGGTCAACACTGAAGCTTTCTTT
TRBD2	-	TRBV7-9	TRBJ2-7	CASSGTSGISSYEQYF	TGTGCCAGCAGTGGGACTAGCGGGATCAGCTCCTACGAGCAGTACTTC
TRBD2	-	TRBV14	TRBJ2-2	CASSRWTPGLAGLNTGELFF	TGTGCCAGCAGTCGTTGGACCCCGGGACTAGCGGGATTAAACACCGGGGAGCTGTTTTTT
TRBD2	-	TRBV6-5	TRBJ2-6	CASSFGGGTGANVLTF	TGTGCCAGCAGTTTCGGGGGGGGGACTGGGGCCAACGTCCTGACTTTC
-	-	TRBV2	TRBJ2-3	CASTGGPADTQYF	TGTGCCAGCACGGGCGGGCCCGCAGATACGCAGTATTTT
-	-	TRBV28	TRBJ1-5	CASSTRSQSPQHF	TGTGCCAGCAGCACCCGGAGCCAAAGCCCCCAGCATTTT
TRBD2	-	TRBV6-1	TRBJ2-7	CASSALAGPYEQYF	TGTGCCAGCAGTGCACTAGCGGGGCCCTACGAGCAGTACTTC
TRBD1	large	TRBV19	TRBJ2-1	CASSFRDRGLNEQFF	TGTGCCAGTAGTTTCCGGGACAGGGGGCTCAATGAGCAGTTCTTC
-	-	TRBV7-9	TRBJ2-7	CASSALGGRPYEQYF	TGTGCCAGCTCCGCTCTAGGCGGGCGCCCCTACGAGCAGTACTTC
TRBD1	few	TRBV11-2	TRBJ2-1	CARTKRWTGKNEQFF	TGTGCCAGAACTAAAAGGTGGACAGGGAAGAATGAGCAGTTCTTC
TRBD2	-	TRBV5-1	TRBJ2-3	CASADLSGSFNTQYF	TGCGCCAGCGCCGATCTGAGCGGGAGTTTTAATACGCAGTATTTT
TRBD2	-	TRBV4-2	TRBJ2-2	CASSQGWISGNSTGELFF	TGTGCCAGCAGCCAAGGGTGGATTAGCGGGAATAGCACCGGGGAGCTGTTTTTT
TRBD2	-	TRBV6-6	TRBJ2-5	CASTKGLAPSGAQYF	TGTGCCAGCACCAAAGGACTAGCCCCCTCAGGGGCCCAGTACTTC
-	few	TRBV21-1	TRBJ2-3	CASSTEEATSTDTQYF	TGTGCCAGCAGCACCGAGGAGGCCACTAGCACAGATACGCAGTATTTT
TRBD1	few	TRBV29-1	TRBJ1-6	CSVGQGGGSPLHF	TGCAGCGTCGGACAGGGTGGGGGTTCACCCCTCCACTTT
TRBD1	once	TRBV9	TRBJ2-2	CASSLTGTGGTGELFF	TGTGCCAGCAGCCTCACCGGGACAGGGGGCACCGGGGAGCTGTTTTTT
TRBD1	once	TRBV2	TRBJ1-5	CASRYGQGAYNQPQHF	TGTGCCAGCAGATACGGACAGGGAGCCTACAATCAGCCCCAGCATTTT
-	few	TRBV20-1	TRBJ2-7	CSALEAYEQYF	TGCAGTGCGCTAGAGGCCTACGAGCAGTACTTC
-	once	TRBV30	TRBJ2-7	CASRDESYEQYF	TGTGCCTCGCGGGACGAATCCTACGAGCAGTACTTC
TRBD2	-	TRBV14	TRBJ2-3	CASSQWTSGDFVTQYF	TGTGCCAGCAGCCAATGGACTAGCGGGGACTTTGTTACGCAGTATTTT
TRBD1	-	TRBV18	TRBJ1-2	CASSPKTGIDNYGYTF	TGTGCCAGCTCACCAAAGACAGGGATCGATAACTATGGCTACACCTTC
TRBD1	-	TRBV5-1	TRBJ2-3	CASSLRQGSTDTQYF	TGCGCCAGCAGCTTGAGACAGGGGAGCACAGATACGCAGTATTTT
TRBD1	-	TRBV7-2	TRBJ2-7	CASSLGGQFYEQYF	TGTGCCAGCAGCTTAGGGGGACAGTTCTACGAGCAGTACTTC
-	-	TRBV27	TRBJ1-2	CASSLSVSSYGYTF	TGTGCCAGCAGTTTATCTGTGTCCTCCTATGGCTACACCTTC
TRBD1	once	TRBV7-9	TRBJ1-2	CASSKQGWGGYTF	TGTGCCAGCAGTAAACAGGGGTGGGGTGGCTACACCTTC
TRBD2	-	TRBV7-3	TRBJ2-7	CASSTRDWRGYEQYF	TGTGCCAGCAGCACCAGGGACTGGCGGGGGTACGAGCAGTACTTC
-	-	TRBV5-4	TRBJ2-7	CASSQEAGATYEQYF	TGTGCCAGCAGCCAGGAGGCGGGGGCCACCTACGAGCAGTACTTC
-	few	TRBV30	TRBJ2-7	CAWSPLLGGRKKSYEQYF	TGTGCCTGGAGCCCACTCTTGGGGGGACGAAAGAAGTCCTACGAGCAGTACTTC
TRBD2	-	TRBV5-1	TRBJ2-7	CASSLLTSGSSEQYF	TGCGCCAGCAGCTTGTTGACTAGCGGGAGTAGCGAGCAGTACTTC
-	-	TRBV27	TRBJ2-7	CASSRQGHEQYF	TGTGCCAGCAGTCGGCAGGGCCACGAGCAGTACTTC
TRBD1	-	TRBV27	TRBJ1-5	CASSQGTGFNQPQHF	TGTGCCAGCAGCCAAGGGACAGGTTTCAATCAGCCCCAGCATTTT
TRBD2	once	TRBV5-1	TRBJ2-3	CASSLGGLAIDTQYF	TGCGCCAGCAGCTTGGGTGGACTAGCGATAGATACGCAGTATTTT
TRBD1	few	TRBV5-4	TRBJ2-7	CASTQWGQGSAYEQYF	TGTGCCAGCACCCAGTGGGGACAGGGGTCAGCCTACGAGCAGTACTTC
-	-	TRBV6-5	TRBJ1-1	CASSYKREAFF	TGTGCCAGCAGTTACAAACGGGAAGCTTTCTTT
TRBD1	-	TRBV6-5	TRBJ1-2	CASRGQGGKYGYTF	TGTGCCAGCAGGGGACAGGGTGGAAAGTATGGCTACACCTTC
-	once	TRBV9	TRBJ2-7	CASSIPGSHEQYF	TGTGCCAGCAGCATCCCAGGGTCCCACGAGCAGTACTTC
TRBD2	-	TRBV30	TRBJ2-3	CAWSFDSGTDTQYF	TGTGCCTGGAGTTTTGATAGCGGGACAGATACGCAGTATTTT
TRBD1	-	TRBV5-1	TRBJ2-3	CASSVGQGAEDTQYF	TGCGCCAGCAGCGTAGGACAGGGGGCGGAAGATACGCAGTATTTT
-	-	TRBV5-5	TRBJ1-1	CASSRDIQNTEAFF	TGTGCCAGCAGTCGGGACATACAGAACACTGAAGCTTTCTTT
-	-	TRBV5-1	TRBJ1-2	CASRLQTGTPNGYTF	TGCGCCAGCCGACTCCAGACCGGGACTCCTAATGGCTACACCTTC
TRBD2	-	TRBV19	TRBJ2-7	CASSLAGEGYEQYF	TGTGCCAGTAGTTTAGCGGGAGAAGGCTACGAGCAGTACTTC
TRBD1	-	TRBV6-1	TRBJ2-7	CASSDSPDRVYEQYF	TGTGCCAGCAGTGACAGTCCTGACAGGGTGTACGAGCAGTACTTC
-	-	TRBV2	TRBJ1-5	CASRADGGNQPQHF	TGTGCCAGCAGGGCGGACGGGGGCAATCAGCCCCAGCATTTT
-	-	TRBV5-4	TRBJ2-7	CASSLTGYEQYF	TGTGCCAGCAGCTTAACAGGCTACGAGCAGTACTTC
-	-	TRBV29-1	TRBJ2-2	CSVVPRVNGELFF	TGCAGCGTTGTTCCCAGGGTGAACGGGGAGCTGTTTTTT
-	-	TRBV5-1	TRBJ2-3	CASSTVTDTQYF	TGCGCCAGCAGCACAGTGACAGATACGCAGTATTTT
-	-	TRBV11-2	TRBJ1-1	CASSLRRENTEAFF	TGTGCCAGCAGCTTAAGACGGGAGAACACTGAAGCTTTCTTT
TRBD1	-	TRBV29-1	TRBJ2-1	CSATGTGYNEQFF	TGCAGCGCAACCGGGACAGGGTACAATGAGCAGTTCTTC
-	-	TRBV4-2	TRBJ2-6	CASCIGDSHSGANVLTF	TGTGCCAGCTGCATAGGCGACAGTCACTCTGGGGCCAACGTCCTGACTTTC